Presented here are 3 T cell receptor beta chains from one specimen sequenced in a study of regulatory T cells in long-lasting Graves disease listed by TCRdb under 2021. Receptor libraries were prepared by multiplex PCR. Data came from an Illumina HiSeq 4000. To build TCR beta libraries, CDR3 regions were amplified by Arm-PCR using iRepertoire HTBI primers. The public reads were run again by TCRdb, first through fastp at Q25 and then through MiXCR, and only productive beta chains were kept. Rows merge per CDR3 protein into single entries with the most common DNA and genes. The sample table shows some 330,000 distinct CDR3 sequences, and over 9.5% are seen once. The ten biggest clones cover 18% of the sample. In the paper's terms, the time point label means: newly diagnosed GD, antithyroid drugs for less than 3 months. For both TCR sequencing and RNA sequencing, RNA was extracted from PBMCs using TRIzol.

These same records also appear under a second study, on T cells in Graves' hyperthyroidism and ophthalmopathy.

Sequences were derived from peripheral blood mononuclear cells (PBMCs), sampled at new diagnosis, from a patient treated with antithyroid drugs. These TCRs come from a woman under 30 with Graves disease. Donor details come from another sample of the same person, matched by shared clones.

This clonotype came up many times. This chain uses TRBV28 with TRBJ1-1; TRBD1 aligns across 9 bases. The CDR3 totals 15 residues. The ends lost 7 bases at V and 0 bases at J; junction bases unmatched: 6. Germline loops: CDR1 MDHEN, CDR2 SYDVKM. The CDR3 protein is CASTLTGGMNTEAFF. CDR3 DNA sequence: TGTGCCAGCACCCTCACAGGGGGCATGAACACTGAAGCTTTCTTT.

The CDR3 region has the DNA TGCAGTGCTAGCAGGGGAAATTCACCCCTCCACTTT. Encoded protein: CSASRGNSPLHF. The chain employs TRBV20-1 and TRBJ1-6; TRBD1 might be the D (6 bases). Per the germline V gene, CDR1 is DFQATT and CDR2 is SNEGSKA (reference sequence). CDR3 length: 12 amino acids. V was trimmed by 3 bases and J by 7 bases, leaving 7 bases between them.

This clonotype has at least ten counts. The DNA of the CDR3 is TGTGCCAGCAGTGAAGCGGCTGGCGGATGGAATGAGCAGTTCTTC. Its protein is CASSEAAGGWNEQFF. This chain joins TRBV2 and TRBJ2-1; D not certain. This CDR3 has 15 residues. Trimming stripped 0 bases from V and 7 bases from J, with 13 bases between. Germline CDR1 SNHLY, CDR2 FYNNEI.